This T cell receptor beta chain originates from a study of blood T cells in healthy people across ages. General study findings and limits: Total diversity from one million sequenced T cells was likely underestimated.

Together with a sample-barcoded 5' primer, a J-beta primer mix was included in a second PCR lasting roughly 6 to 12 cycles. Each cDNA molecule was tagged by a template-switch adaptor with 12 random nucleotides. MiXCR was run by TCRdb on the 5' RACE reads, yielding one entry per CDR3 protein. The sample lists approximately 810,000 distinct CDR3 sequences; under 30% were seen once. This clonotype was seen ten or more times. The antigen is undetermined. Per the germline V gene, CDR1 is SGHRS and CDR2 is YFSETQ. Deletions cut 4 bases from V and 2 bases from J, with 10 bases between. CDR3 length equals 13 residues. Staff drew 8 to 10 milliliters of peripheral blood from each donor.

The receptor's source is an elderly woman in good health. Sequencing used blood. V is TRBV5-1 and J is TRBJ2-7; weak D call: TRBD2 (6 bases). The CDR3 sequence: CASSPGGTYEQYF. DNA for the CDR3: TGCGCCAGCAGCCCCGGGGGAACCTACGAGCAGTACTTC.